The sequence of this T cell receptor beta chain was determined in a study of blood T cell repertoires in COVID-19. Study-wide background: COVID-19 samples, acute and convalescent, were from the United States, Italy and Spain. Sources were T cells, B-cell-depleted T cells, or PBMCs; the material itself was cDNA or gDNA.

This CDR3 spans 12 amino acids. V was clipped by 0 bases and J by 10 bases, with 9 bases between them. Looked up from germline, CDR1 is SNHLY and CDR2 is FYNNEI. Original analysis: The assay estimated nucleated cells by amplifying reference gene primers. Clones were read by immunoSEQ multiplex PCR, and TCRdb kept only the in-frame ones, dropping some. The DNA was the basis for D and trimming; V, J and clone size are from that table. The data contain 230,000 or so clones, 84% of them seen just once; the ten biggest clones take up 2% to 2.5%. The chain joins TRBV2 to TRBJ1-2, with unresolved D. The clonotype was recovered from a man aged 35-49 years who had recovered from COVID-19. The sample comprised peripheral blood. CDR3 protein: CASSEALADYTF. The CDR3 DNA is TGTGCCAGCAGTGAAGCGTTAGCAGACTACACCTTC.